The 25 T cell receptor beta chains below were found in one sample sequenced in a study of blood T cell repertoires in COVID-19. The table came from immunoSEQ multiplex PCR; TCRdb's copy has only in-frame clones and leaves some out. The sample has 250,000 or so clones; 75% to 95% are singletons. The sample comprised PBMCs or T cells enriched from blood (not recorded which). All receptors derive from a man aged 40-50 years who had been exposed to COVID-19.

The V call is TRBV4-3, the J call TRBJ1-5; D is uncertain. Trimming cost V 0 bases and J 4 bases, with 10 bases left between them. The CDR3 spans 15 residues. Per germline, CDR1 LGHNA and CDR2 YSLEER. CDR3 region: CASSQDLRENQPQHF. The CDR3 region has the DNA TGCGCCAGCAGCCAAGATCTGCGAGAAAATCAGCCCCAGCATTTT.

The V and J genes are TRBV7-6 and TRBJ2-7; tentative D call: TRBD1 (6 bases). Trimming stripped 3 bases from V and 7 bases from J, with 19 bases between. CDR3 size: 15 residues. CDR1 is SGHVS and CDR2 is FNYEAQ in the germline V gene. As DNA, the CDR3 is TGTGCCAGCAGCTTTGAGGCAGGGGACACGGGGGAGCAGTACTTC. This translates into CASSFEAGDTGEQYF.

J is TRBJ1-1 and V is TRBV5-1; possibly TRBD1 for D (5 bases). This CDR3 is 15 amino acids long. Trimming removed 0 bases at V and 2 bases at J, with 11 bases between. Germline CDR1 is SGHRS and CDR2 is YFSETQ. The CDR3 loop is CASSLGGQLNTEAFF. The CDR3 DNA follows: TGCGCCAGCAGCTTGGGCGGACAATTAAACACTGAAGCTTTCTTT.

The chain has TRBV5-1 and TRBJ1-4; 8 positions agree with TRBD1. CDR1 and CDR2 (germline): SGHRS, YFSETQ. The CDR3 extends over 18 amino acids. V trimming: 0 bases; J trimming: 8 bases; junction bases outside the gene matches: 15. CDR3 loop: CASSLAVPGQDITEKLFF. DNA of the CDR3: TGCGCCAGCAGCTTGGCTGTCCCGGGACAGGATATTACGGAAAAACTGTTTTTT. Full variable domain (rest looked up from reference TRBV5-1 and TRBJ1-4): KAGVTQTPRYLIKTRGQQVTLSCSPISGHRSVSWYQQTPGQGLQFLFEYFSETQRNKGNFPGRFSGRQFSNSRSEMNVSTLELGDSALYLCASSLAVPGQDITEKLFFGSGTQLSVL.

The chain recombines TRBV6-5 with TRBJ2-7; tentative D call: TRBD1 (5 bases). This CDR3 is built from 12 residues. Between the trimmed V and J ends, which lost 7 bases and 3 bases, there was a span of 10 bases. CDR1 and CDR2 (germline): MNHEY, SVGAGI. CDR3 residues: CASTGILYEQYF. CDR3 in DNA: TGTGCCAGCACAGGGATACTCTACGAGCAGTACTTC.

The chain employs TRBV2 and TRBJ2-1; TRBD2 matches at 10 bases. With 10 bases clipped from V and 5 bases from J, the junction kept 11 bases outside the gene matches. The CDR3 loop spans 15 amino acids. In germline, CDR1 is SNHLY, CDR2 FYNNEI. The CDR3 region is CAIKRTLAGDNEQFF. CDR3 DNA sequence: TGTGCCATCAAACGAACGCTAGCGGGAGACAATGAGCAGTTCTTC.

This clone was recorded a few times. The V call is TRBV28, the J call TRBJ1-1, with D possibly being TRBD1 (5 bases). Looked up from germline, CDR1 is MDHEN and CDR2 is SYDVKM. The V end lost 6 bases, the J end lost 0 bases, and 17 bases lay between the germline ends. The CDR3 has 16 amino acids. The CDR3 DNA is TGTGCCAGCAGGTCGGACATGTGGGGAATGAACACTGAAGCTTTCTTT. As protein: CASRSDMWGMNTEAFF.

The chain carries TRBV15 and TRBJ2-7; a possible D gene is TRBD1 (5 bases). The V end was cut by 0 bases, the J end by 3 bases, with 12 bases between. This CDR3 spans 15 amino acids. The germline gives CDR1 LNHNV, CDR2 YYDKDF (reference sequence). The CDR3 sequence: CATSRDPDSNYEQYF. CDR3 DNA sequence: TGTGCCACCAGCAGAGATCCAGACAGTAACTACGAGCAGTACTTC.

V and J are TRBV5-1 and TRBJ2-3; perhaps TRBD1 as D (7 bases). The CDR3 totals 16 residues. V lost 3 bases, J lost 4 bases, and 18 bases lay in between. CDR1 and CDR2 (germline): SGHRS, YFSETQ. The CDR3 loop reads CASSSDPDREADTQYF. The CDR3 bases are TGCGCCAGCAGCTCCGACCCCGACAGGGAGGCAGATACGCAGTATTTT.

The chain employs TRBV3-1 (or the pseudogene TRBV3-2) and TRBJ2-3; D is perhaps TRBD1 (6 bases). The CDR3 sequence is 15 residues long. CDR1 and CDR2 from the germline V gene are LGHDT and YNNKEL (reference sequence). Trimming cost V 4 bases and J 4 bases, with 15 bases left between them. The CDR3 sequence: CASSRKTGGPDTQYF. The CDR3 region has the DNA TGTGCCAGCAGCCGGAAGACAGGTGGGCCAGATACGCAGTATTTT.

The rearrangement joins TRBV9 to TRBJ1-2; 7 positions agree with TRBD1. Losses at the gene ends were 3 bases for V and 0 bases for J; bases not matched to a gene: 8. The V gene's germline CDR1 is SGDLS and CDR2 YYNGEE. The CDR3 loop spans 16 amino acids. As DNA, the CDR3 is TGTGCCAGCAGCGGTCCTTCGGGACAGACTAACTATGGCTACACCTTC. Translation: CASSGPSGQTNYGYTF.

This sequence joins TRBV2 and TRBJ2-1; D uncertain. Germline CDR1 and CDR2: SNHLY and FYNNEI. Deletions cut 7 bases from V and 6 bases from J, with 16 bases between. This CDR3 is 14 amino acids long. The CDR3 sequence is CASIRIVEANEQFF. The CDR3 bases are TGTGCCAGCATCCGAATCGTAGAGGCCAATGAGCAGTTCTTC.

This rearrangement joins TRBV27 to TRBJ2-7, with 9 bases fitting TRBD1. The ends lost 2 bases at V and 3 bases at J; junction bases unmatched: 2. The CDR3 sequence is 14 residues long. In germline, CDR1 is MNHEY, CDR2 SMNVEV (reference sequence). CDR3 nucleotide sequence: TGTGCCAGCAGTTTAGGGACAGGGAACTACGAGCAGTACTTC. As protein: CASSLGTGNYEQYF.

The V call is TRBV5-3, the J call TRBJ1-5; 9 nucleotides align to TRBD1. TRBV5-3 is an ORF; its function is uncertain. The CDR3 spans 14 residues. Trimming took 4 bases from V and 6 from J; bases not matched to a gene: 5. CDR3 sequence (DNA): TGTGCCAGAAGCCATGGGACAGGGATTCAGCCCCAGCATTTT. Protein sequence: CARSHGTGIQPQHF.

This clone appeared once. The chain recombines TRBV28 with TRBJ2-3, with 8 bases lining up with TRBD2. The CDR3 covers 17 residues. Losses at the gene ends were 6 bases for V and 0 bases for J; bases not matched to a gene: 11. The germline V gene has CDR1 MDHEN and CDR2 SYDVKM. CDR3 sequence reads: CASRSRIAGLSTDTQYF. The CDR3, as DNA: TGTGCCAGCAGATCTAGGATAGCGGGACTTAGCACAGATACGCAGTATTTT.

V is TRBV4-1 and J is TRBJ1-2, with D possibly TRBD1 on 6 matching bases. Germline loops: CDR1 MGHRA, CDR2 YSYEKL. This CDR3 region has 12 residues. Trimming shortened V by 7 bases and J by 4 bases, and 10 bases separated the two germline ends. The CDR3 is CASKQGTYGYTF. In DNA form, the CDR3 reads TGCGCCAGCAAACAGGGAACCTATGGCTACACCTTC.

This clone was observed a single time. This chain joins TRBV18 and TRBJ2-7; perhaps TRBD1 as D (5 bases). The CDR3 covers 14 residues. Germline lookup yields CDR1 KGHSH and CDR2 LQKENI. Trimming removed 3 bases from V and 7 bases from J, with 16 bases in between. This CDR3 is CASSPPDNLGEQYF. Written as DNA, the CDR3 is TGTGCCAGCTCACCTCCGGACAATCTCGGAGAGCAGTACTTC.

The rearrangement links TRBV27 to TRBJ2-7; 12 bases agree with TRBD2. The CDR3 covers 15 residues. Germline V gene sequence: CDR1 MNHEY, CDR2 SMNVEV (reference sequence). Unmatched junction bases numbered 2, after V lost 2 bases and J lost 3 bases. CDR3 DNA sequence: TGTGCCAGCAGTTTACGGGGACTAGCGGGCTACGAGCAGTACTTC. Translating gives CASSLRGLAGYEQYF.

The chain joins TRBV7-9 to TRBJ1-2; D not resolved. The V end lost 4 bases, the J end lost 2 bases, and 17 bases lay between the germline ends. The CDR3 loop spans 16 amino acids. In germline, CDR1 is SEHNR, CDR2 FQNEAQ (reference sequence). The CDR3 bases are TGTGCCAGCAGCTCGACCCAGGAGGACGTAAACTATGGCTACACCTTC. It encodes CASSSTQEDVNYGYTF.

The V gene is TRBV11-3, the J gene TRBJ1-1; D gene unclear. This CDR3 comprises 12 residues. Germline CDR1 SGHNT, CDR2 YENEEA. The germline V and J ends were trimmed by 4 bases and 11 bases, with 14 bases remaining between them. The chain's CDR3 is CASSSAGVGAFF. In DNA, the CDR3 is TGTGCCAGCAGCTCGGCGGGCGTCGGGGCTTTCTTT.

The chain combines TRBV6-5 with TRBJ1-4, with 7 positions matching TRBD1. J gave up 0 bases and V 8 bases, and 0 bases lay outside the gene matches. The CDR3 spans 13 residues. The germline CDR1 and CDR2 sequences are MNHEY and SVGAGI. DNA of the CDR3: TGTGCCAGCCAGGGGGCAACTAATGAAAAACTGTTTTTT. This encodes CASQGATNEKLFF.

The chain couples TRBV4-2 to TRBJ1-1, with TRBD1 identical over 8 bases. Germline loops: CDR1 LGHNA, CDR2 YNFKEQ. The J segment lost 5 bases and the V segment lost 3 bases, leaving 8 bases of the junction unmatched. The CDR3 runs to 15 residues. This CDR3 reads CASSHGSGGSTEAFF. CDR3 DNA: TGTGCCAGCAGCCATGGCTCAGGGGGCTCAACTGAAGCTTTCTTT.

This chain links TRBV5-1 with TRBJ1-6; D might be TRBD1 (6 bases). Germline V gives CDR1 SGHRS, CDR2 YFSETQ. V lost 0 bases and J 7 bases, leaving 8 bases between the germline ends. The CDR3 spans 14 residues. The CDR3 DNA is TGCGCCAGCAGCTTGGGGACAGCCAATTCACCCCTCCACTTT. Encoded protein: CASSLGTANSPLHF.

The chain carries TRBV6-2 or TRBV6-3 and TRBJ2-7; 12 nucleotides align to TRBD1. Per the germline V gene, CDR1 is MNHEY and CDR2 is SVGEGT. After removal of 5 bases from V and 6 bases from J, the junction contained 8 bases not matched to a gene. CDR3 length equals 15 residues. The DNA for the CDR3 is TGTGCCAGCAGTCACCCGGGACAGGGGGCCGTCGAGCAGTACTTC. Translating gives CASSHPGQGAVEQYF.

This chain uses TRBV28 with TRBJ1-1; 8 bases fit TRBD1. The CDR3 is 15 amino acids. Unmatched junction bases numbered 8, after V lost 6 bases and J lost 2 bases. The germline gives CDR1 MDHEN, CDR2 SYDVKM. The DNA for the CDR3 is TGTGCCAGCAGCCCTTATGGACAGGGCAACACTGAAGCTTTCTTT. It yields the protein CASSPYGQGNTEAFF.